In its sample, the clone carrying this T cell receptor (beta chain) was seen once. Its antigen is currently unknown. V was cut by 4 bases and J by 4 bases, with 15 bases left in between. The CDR3 runs 15 residues. Germline V gene lookup returns CDR1 SGHNT and CDR2 YYREEE (reference sequence). This record belongs to a study of identifying expanded T cells in peripheral blood. Sequencing was performed with immunoSEQ multiplex PCR; in TCRdb, only in-frame clones are kept and a portion is missing. The sample has around 120,000 clones, approximately 86% seen once. Collection occurred without any documented infections or immune events in donors. Study-level results: Across healthy donors, higher total template counts meant significantly greater approximately two-week count variance. Over approximately two and four weeks, about 15 and 19 clones changed, versus around 1.1 between replicates.

This receptor was taken from a person aged 18 to 70 in good health. This chain joins TRBV5-4 and TRBJ2-1, with D unclear. The source material was blood. The CDR3 coding sequence is TGTGCCAGCAGCGCCGACATGGAAAGTTACAATGAGCAGTTCTTC. Encoded protein: CASSADMESYNEQFF.